The text below deals with one T cell receptor beta chain. Its antigen is still unknown. These data come from a study of PD-1 blockade in classical Hodgkin lymphoma. Study-level findings and limits: TCR diversity at baseline was reported to be reduced in newly diagnosed patients relative to healthy donors.

Time point specified: cycle 4 day 1 (C4D1), after more than five weeks of nivolumab. Autologous stem cell transplantation was followed by relapse in every patient, and brentuximab vedotin exposure varied. The CDR3 consists of 15 residues. The J segment lost 4 bases and the V segment lost 4 bases, leaving 4 bases of the junction unmatched. Germline V lookup: CDR1 SGHVS, CDR2 FQNEAQ. The assay was immunoSEQ multiplex PCR, and TCRdb's table has in-frame clones only and misses some. The sample has over 60,000 clones, approximately 94% seen once. J is TRBJ2-1 and V is TRBV7-8, with 10 positions matching TRBD1. The clonotype was recovered from a human donor with classical Hodgkin lymphoma. The material was peripheral blood mononuclear cells (PBMCs), obtained before the fourth cycle of nivolumab. This CDR3 reads CASSSPGQGYNEQFF. CDR3 sequence (DNA): TGTGCCAGCAGCTCACCGGGACAGGGGTACAATGAGCAGTTCTTC.